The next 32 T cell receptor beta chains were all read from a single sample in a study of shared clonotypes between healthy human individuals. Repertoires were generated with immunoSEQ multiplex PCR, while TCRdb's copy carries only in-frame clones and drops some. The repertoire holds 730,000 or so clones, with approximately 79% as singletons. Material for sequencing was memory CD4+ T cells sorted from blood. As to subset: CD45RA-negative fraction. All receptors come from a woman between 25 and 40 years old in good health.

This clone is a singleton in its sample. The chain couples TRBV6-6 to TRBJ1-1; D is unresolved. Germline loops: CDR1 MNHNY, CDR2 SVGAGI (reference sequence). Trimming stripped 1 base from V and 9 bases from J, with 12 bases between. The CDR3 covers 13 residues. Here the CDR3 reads CASSYFRDQKAFF. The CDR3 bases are TGTGCCAGCAGTTACTTTAGGGATCAGAAAGCTTTCTTT.

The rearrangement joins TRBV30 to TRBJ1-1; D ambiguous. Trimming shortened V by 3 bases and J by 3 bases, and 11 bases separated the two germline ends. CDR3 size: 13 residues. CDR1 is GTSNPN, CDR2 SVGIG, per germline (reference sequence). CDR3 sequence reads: CAWSLQLDTEAFF. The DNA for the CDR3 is TGTGCCTGGAGCCTACAGCTCGACACTGAAGCTTTCTTT.

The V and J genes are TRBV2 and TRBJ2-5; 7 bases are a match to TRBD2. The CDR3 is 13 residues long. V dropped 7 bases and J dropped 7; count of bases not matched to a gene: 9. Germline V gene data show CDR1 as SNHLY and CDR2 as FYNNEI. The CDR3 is CASTERGRGTQYF. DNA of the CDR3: TGTGCCAGCACCGAAAGAGGGAGGGGGACCCAGTACTTC.

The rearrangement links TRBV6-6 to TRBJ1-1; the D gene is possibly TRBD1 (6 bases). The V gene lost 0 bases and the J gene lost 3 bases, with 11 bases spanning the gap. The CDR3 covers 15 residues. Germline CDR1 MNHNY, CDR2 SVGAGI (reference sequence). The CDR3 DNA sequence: TGTGCCAGCAGTTACTCCCGACAGGCTCACACTGAAGCTTTCTTT. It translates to CASSYSRQAHTEAFF.

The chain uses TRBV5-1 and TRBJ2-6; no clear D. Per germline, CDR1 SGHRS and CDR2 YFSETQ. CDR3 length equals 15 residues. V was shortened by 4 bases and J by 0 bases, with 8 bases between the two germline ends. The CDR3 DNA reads TGCGCCAGCAGCATGGACGTCTCTGGGGCCAACGTCCTGACTTTC. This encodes CASSMDVSGANVLTF.

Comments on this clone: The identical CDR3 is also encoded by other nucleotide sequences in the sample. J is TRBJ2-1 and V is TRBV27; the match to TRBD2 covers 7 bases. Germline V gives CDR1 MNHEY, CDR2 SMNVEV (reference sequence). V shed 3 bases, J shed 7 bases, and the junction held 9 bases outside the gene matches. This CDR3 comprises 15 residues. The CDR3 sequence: CASSFRGRDLNEQFF. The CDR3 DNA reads TGTGCCAGCAGTTTCAGAGGGAGGGATTTAAATGAGCAGTTCTTC.

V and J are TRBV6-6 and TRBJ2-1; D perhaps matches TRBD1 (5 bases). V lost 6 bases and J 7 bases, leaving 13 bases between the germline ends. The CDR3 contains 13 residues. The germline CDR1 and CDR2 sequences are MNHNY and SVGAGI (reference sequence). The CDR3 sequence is CASRDIDRNEQFF. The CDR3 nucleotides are TGTGCCAGCAGGGACATAGATAGGAATGAGCAGTTCTTC.

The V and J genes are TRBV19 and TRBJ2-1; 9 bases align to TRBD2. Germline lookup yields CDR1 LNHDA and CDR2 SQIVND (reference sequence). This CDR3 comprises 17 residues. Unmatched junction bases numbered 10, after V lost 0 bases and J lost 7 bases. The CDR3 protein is CASSIDPRTSVTNEQFF. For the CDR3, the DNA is TGTGCCAGTAGTATAGATCCTCGGACTAGCGTTACGAATGAGCAGTTCTTC.

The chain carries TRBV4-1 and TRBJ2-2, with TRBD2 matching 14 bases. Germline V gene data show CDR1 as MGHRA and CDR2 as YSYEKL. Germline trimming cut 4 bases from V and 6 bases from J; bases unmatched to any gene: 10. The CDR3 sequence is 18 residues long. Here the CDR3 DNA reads TGCGCCAGCAGCCTCAACTGGGCGACTAGCGGGAGGGCCGGGGAGCTGTTTTTT. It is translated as CASSLNWATSGRAGELFF.

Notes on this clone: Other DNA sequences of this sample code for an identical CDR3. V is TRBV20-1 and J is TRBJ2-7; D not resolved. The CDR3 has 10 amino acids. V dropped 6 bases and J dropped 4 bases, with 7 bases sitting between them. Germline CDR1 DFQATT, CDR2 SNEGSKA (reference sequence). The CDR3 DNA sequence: TGCAGTGCCGGCCCATACGAGCAGTACTTC. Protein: CSAGPYEQYF.

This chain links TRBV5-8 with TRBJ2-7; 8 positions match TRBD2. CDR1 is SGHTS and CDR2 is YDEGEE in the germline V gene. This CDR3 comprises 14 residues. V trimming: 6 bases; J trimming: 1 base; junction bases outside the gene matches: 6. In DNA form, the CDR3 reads TGTGCCAGCACTAAGCGGGAGCAGTCCTACGAGCAGTACTTC. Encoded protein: CASTKREQSYEQYF.

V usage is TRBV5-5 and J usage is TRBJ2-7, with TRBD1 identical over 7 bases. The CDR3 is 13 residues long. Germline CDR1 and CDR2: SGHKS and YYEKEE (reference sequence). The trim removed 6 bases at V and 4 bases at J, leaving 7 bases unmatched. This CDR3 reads CASTEGGGYEQYF. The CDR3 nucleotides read TGTGCCAGCACCGAAGGGGGCGGGTACGAGCAGTACTTC.

The CDR3 region is CASPPGRVGHSYEQYF. The CDR3 DNA follows: TGTGCCAGCCCCCCGGGGCGGGTGGGACATTCCTACGAGCAGTACTTC. This chain uses TRBV28 with TRBJ2-7; D perhaps matches TRBD1 (6 bases). From germline, CDR1 is MDHEN and CDR2 SYDVKM. The length of the CDR3 is 16 residues. V lost 8 bases, J lost 1 base, and 21 bases lay in between.

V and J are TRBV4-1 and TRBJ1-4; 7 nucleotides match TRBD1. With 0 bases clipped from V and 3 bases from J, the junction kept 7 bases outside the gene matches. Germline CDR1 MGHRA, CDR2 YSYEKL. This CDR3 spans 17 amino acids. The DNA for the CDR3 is TGCGCCAGCAGCCAAGATACCTACAGGGGAGCTAATGAAAAACTGTTTTTT. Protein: CASSQDTYRGANEKLFF.

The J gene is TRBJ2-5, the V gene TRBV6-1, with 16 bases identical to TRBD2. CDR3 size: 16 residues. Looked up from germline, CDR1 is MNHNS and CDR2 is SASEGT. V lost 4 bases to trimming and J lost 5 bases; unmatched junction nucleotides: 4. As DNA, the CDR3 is TGTGCCAGCAGTGGGGGACTAGCGGGAGGGCGGGAGACCCAGTACTTC. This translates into CASSGGLAGGRETQYF.

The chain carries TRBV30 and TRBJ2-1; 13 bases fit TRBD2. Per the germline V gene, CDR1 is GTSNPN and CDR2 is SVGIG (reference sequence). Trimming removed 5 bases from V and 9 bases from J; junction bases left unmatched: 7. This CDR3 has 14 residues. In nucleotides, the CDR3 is TGTGCCTGGCAGGGACTAGCGGGAATTTCTGAGCAGTTCTTC. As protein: CAWQGLAGISEQFF. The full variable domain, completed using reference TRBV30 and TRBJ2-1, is SQTIHQWPATLVQPVGSPLSLECTVEGTSNPNLYWYRQAAGRGLQLLFYSVGIGQISSEVPQNLSASRPQDRQFILSSKKLLLSDSGFYLCAWQGLAGISEQFFGPGTRLTVL.

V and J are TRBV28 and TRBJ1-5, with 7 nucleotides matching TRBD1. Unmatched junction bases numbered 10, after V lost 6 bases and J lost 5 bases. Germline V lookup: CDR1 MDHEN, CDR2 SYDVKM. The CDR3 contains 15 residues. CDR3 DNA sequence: TGTGCCAGCAGAAACCAAGGGGGCTTAGATCAGCCCCAGCATTTT. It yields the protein CASRNQGGLDQPQHF. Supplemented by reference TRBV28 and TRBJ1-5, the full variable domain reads DVKVTQSSRYLVKRTGEKVFLECVQDMDHENMFWYRQDPGLGLRLIYFSYDVKMKEKGDIPEGYSVSREKKERFSLILESASTNQTSMYLCASRNQGGLDQPQHFGDGTRLSIL.

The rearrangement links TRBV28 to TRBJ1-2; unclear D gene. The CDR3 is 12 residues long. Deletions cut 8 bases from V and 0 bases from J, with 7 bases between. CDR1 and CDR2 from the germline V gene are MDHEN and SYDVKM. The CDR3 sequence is CASGGSNYGYTF. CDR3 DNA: TGTGCCAGCGGCGGATCTAACTATGGCTACACCTTC.

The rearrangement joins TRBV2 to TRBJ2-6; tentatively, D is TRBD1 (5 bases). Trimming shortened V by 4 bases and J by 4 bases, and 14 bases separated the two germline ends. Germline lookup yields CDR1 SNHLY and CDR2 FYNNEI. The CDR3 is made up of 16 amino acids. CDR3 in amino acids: CASSGDVRVGANVLTF. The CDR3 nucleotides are TGTGCCAGCAGTGGAGACGTCAGGGTCGGGGCCAACGTCCTGACTTTC.

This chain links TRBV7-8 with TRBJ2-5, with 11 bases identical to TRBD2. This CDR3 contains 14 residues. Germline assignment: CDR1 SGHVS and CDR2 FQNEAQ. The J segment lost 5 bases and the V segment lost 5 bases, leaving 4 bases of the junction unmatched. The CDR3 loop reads CASSLTSGTETQYF. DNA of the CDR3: TGTGCCAGCAGCCTGACTAGCGGGACGGAGACCCAGTACTTC. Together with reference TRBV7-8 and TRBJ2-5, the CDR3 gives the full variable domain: GAGVSQSPRYKVAKRGQDVALRCDPISGHVSLFWYQQALGQGPEFLTYFQNEAQLDKSGLPSDRFFAERPEGSVSTLKIQRTQQEDSAVYLCASSLTSGTETQYFGPGTRLLVL.

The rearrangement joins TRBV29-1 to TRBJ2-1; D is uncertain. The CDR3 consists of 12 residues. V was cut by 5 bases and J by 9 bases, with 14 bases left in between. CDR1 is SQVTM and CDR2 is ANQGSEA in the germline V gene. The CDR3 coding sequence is TGCAGCGTTCGTAAAGCTTCGGGTGAGCAGTTCTTC. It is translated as CSVRKASGEQFF.

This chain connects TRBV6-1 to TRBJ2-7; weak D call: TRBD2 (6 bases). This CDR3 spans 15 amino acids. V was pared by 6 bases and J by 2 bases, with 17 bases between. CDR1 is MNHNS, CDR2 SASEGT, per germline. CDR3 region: CASSQGFQRAYEQYF. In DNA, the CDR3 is TGTGCCAGCAGCCAAGGGTTCCAGCGGGCCTACGAGCAGTACTTC.

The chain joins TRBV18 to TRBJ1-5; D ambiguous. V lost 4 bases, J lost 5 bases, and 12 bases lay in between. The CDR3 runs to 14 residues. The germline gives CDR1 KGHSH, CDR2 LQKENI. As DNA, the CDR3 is TGTGCCAGCTCACTCGTGGGTGGCGATCAGCCCCAGCATTTT. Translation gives CASSLVGGDQPQHF.

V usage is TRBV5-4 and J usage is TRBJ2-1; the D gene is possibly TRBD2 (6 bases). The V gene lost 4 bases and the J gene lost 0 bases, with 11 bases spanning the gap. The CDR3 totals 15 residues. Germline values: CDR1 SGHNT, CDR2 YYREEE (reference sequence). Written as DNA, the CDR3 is TGTGCCAGCAGCCCTGGACTAATCTCCTACAATGAGCAGTTCTTC. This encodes CASSPGLISYNEQFF. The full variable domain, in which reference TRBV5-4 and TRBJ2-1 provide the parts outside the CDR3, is ETGVTQSPTHLIKTRGQQVTLRCSSQSGHNTVSWYQQALGQGPQFIFQYYREEENGRGNFPPRFSGLQFPNYSSELNVNALELDDSALYLCASSPGLISYNEQFFGPGTRLTVL.

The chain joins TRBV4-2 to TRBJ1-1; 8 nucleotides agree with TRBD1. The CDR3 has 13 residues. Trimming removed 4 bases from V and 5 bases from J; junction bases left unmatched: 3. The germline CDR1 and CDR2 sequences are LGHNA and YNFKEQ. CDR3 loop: CASSRDRGTEAFF. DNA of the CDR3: TGTGCCAGCAGCCGCGACAGGGGAACTGAAGCTTTCTTT.

The CDR3 DNA reads TGTGCCAGCAGTCCCCTGGATTCCCAGCCCCAGCATTTT. This translates into CASSPLDSQPQHF. This rearrangement joins TRBV27 to TRBJ1-5; D gene ambiguous. Germline CDR1 reads MNHEY; CDR2 reads SMNVEV (reference sequence). This CDR3 is 13 amino acids long. Trimming pared 5 bases from V and 7 bases from J, leaving 12 bases between.

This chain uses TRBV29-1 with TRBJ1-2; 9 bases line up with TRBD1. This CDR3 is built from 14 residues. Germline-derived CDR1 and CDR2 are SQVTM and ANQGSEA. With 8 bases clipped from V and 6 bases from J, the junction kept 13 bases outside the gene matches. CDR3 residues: CSSDTGGGTNGYTF. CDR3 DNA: TGCAGCTCAGATACAGGGGGCGGGACAAATGGCTACACCTTC.

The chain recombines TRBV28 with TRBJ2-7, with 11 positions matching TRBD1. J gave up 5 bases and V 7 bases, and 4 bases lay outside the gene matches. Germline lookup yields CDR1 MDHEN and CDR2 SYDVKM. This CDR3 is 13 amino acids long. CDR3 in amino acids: CASNSGQGDEQYF. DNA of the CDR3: TGTGCCAGCAATTCGGGACAGGGGGACGAGCAGTACTTC.

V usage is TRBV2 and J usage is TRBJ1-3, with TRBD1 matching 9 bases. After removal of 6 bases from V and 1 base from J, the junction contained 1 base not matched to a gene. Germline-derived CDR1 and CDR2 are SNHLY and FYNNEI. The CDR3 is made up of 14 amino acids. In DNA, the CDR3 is TGTGCCAGCAGCGGGACAGGGTCTGGAAACACCATATATTTT. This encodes CASSGTGSGNTIYF. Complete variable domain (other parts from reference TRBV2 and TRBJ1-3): EPEVTQTPSHQVTQMGQEVILRCVPISNHLYFYWYRQILGQKVEFLVSFYNNEISEKSEIFDDQFSVERPDGSNFTLKIRSTKLEDSAMYFCASSGTGSGNTIYFGEGSWLTVV.

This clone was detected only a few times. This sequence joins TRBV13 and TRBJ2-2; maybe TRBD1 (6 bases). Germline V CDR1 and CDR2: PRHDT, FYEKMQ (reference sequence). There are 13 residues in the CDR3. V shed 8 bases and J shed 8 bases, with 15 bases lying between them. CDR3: CASDGAGAGELFF. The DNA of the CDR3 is TGTGCCAGCGACGGGGCAGGGGCTGGGGAGCTGTTTTTT. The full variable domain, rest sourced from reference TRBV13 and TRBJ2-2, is AAGVIQSPRHLIKEKRETATLKCYPIPRHDTVYWYQQGPGQDPQFLISFYEKMQSDKGSIPDRFSAQQFSDYHSELNMSSLELGDSALYFCASDGAGAGELFFGEGSRLTVL.

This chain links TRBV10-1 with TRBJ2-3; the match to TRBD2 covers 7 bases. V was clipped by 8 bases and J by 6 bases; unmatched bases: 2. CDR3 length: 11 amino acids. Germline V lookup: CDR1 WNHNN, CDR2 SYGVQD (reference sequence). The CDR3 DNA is TGCGCCAGCGGGAGGGACGATACGCAGTATTTT. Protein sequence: CASGRDDTQYF.

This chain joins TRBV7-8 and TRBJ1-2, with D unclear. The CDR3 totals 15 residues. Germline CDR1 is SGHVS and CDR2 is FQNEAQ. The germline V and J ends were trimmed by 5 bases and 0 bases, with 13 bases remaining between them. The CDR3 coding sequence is TGTGCCAGCAGCCTAGGACCAACCTCTAACTATGGCTACACCTTC. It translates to CASSLGPTSNYGYTF.